These 10 T cell receptor beta chains share one sample of origin, sequenced in a study of control samples from healthy donors and cancer patients. The method was immunoSEQ multiplex PCR; TCRdb's version includes in-frame clones alone and lacks a portion of them. The data contain approximately 160,000 clones, 75% to 95% of them singletons. Sequencing was carried out using blood. These TCRs come from a woman aged 40-49 years in good health.

This chain connects TRBV2 to TRBJ1-2, with D possibly TRBD1 on 6 matching bases. This CDR3 spans 14 amino acids. From germline, CDR1 is SNHLY and CDR2 FYNNEI. V gave up 9 bases and J gave up 0 bases, with 14 bases separating them. As DNA, the CDR3 is TGTGCCAGTGGGAACAGGGAAGCTAACTATGGCTACACCTTC. This encodes CASGNREANYGYTF. Combining the CDR3 with reference TRBV2 and TRBJ1-2 gives the whole variable domain EPEVTQTPSHQVTQMGQEVILRCVPISNHLYFYWYRQILGQKVEFLVSFYNNEISEKSEIFDDQFSVERPDGSNFTLKIRSTKLEDSAMYFCASGNREANYGYTFGSGTRLTVV.

J is TRBJ2-7 and V is TRBV5-4; 10 positions agree with TRBD1. The CDR3 spans 14 residues. The germline gives CDR1 SGHNT, CDR2 YYREEE (reference sequence). The junction had 6 bases not matched to a gene; V was cut back by 4 bases and J by 5 bases. CDR3 sequence (DNA): TGTGCCAGCAGCCAAATAGGACAGGGGGACGAGCAGTACTTC. This gives the protein CASSQIGQGDEQYF. Together with reference TRBV5-4 and TRBJ2-7, the CDR3 gives the full variable domain: ETGVTQSPTHLIKTRGQQVTLRCSSQSGHNTVSWYQQALGQGPQFIFQYYREEENGRGNFPPRFSGLQFPNYSSELNVNALELDDSALYLCASSQIGQGDEQYFGPGTRLTVT.

V gene TRBV3-1 (or the pseudogene TRBV3-2) combines with J gene TRBJ1-1, with TRBD1 matching over 8 bases. Germline CDR1 LGHDT, CDR2 YNNKEL (reference sequence). Trimming took 4 bases from V and 1 from J; bases not matched to a gene: 8. CDR3 length: 16 residues. CDR3 in amino acids: CASSRRTGSKNTEAFF. CDR3 DNA sequence: TGTGCCAGCAGCCGACGGACAGGGAGCAAGAACACTGAAGCTTTCTTT.

This chain's CDR3 is CASRDQIGTGKYEQYF. The DNA of the CDR3 is TGTGCCAGCAGGGACCAGATCGGGACAGGCAAATACGAGCAGTACTTC. The chain employs TRBV6-6 and TRBJ2-7, with 8 bases lining up with TRBD1. The CDR3 is made up of 16 amino acids. The V gene end was trimmed by 6 bases and the J gene end by 4 bases; junction bases not matched to a gene: 14. The V gene's germline CDR1 is MNHNY and CDR2 SVGAGI (reference sequence).

V is TRBV4-1 and J is TRBJ1-5, with a possible D match to TRBD1 (5 bases). The germline CDR1 and CDR2 sequences are MGHRA and YSYEKL. The CDR3 runs to 16 residues. Trimming pared 9 bases from V and 3 bases from J, leaving 21 bases between. The CDR3 coding sequence is TGCGCCAGGTGTAGCCAGTTAGGGGTTGACAATCAGCCCCAGCATTTT. Translated, it gives CARCSQLGVDNQPQHF.

This chain connects TRBV6-5 to TRBJ1-5; D uncertain. The CDR3 totals 11 residues. The germline gives CDR1 MNHEY, CDR2 SVGAGI. Trimming cost V 4 bases and J 5 bases, with 3 bases left between them. In DNA form, the CDR3 reads TGTGCCAGCAGTTCTCATCAGCCCCAGCATTTT. It specifies CASSSHQPQHF.

This chain uses TRBV7-9 with TRBJ1-2; D might be TRBD1 (6 bases). CDR3 length equals 15 residues. Germline-derived CDR1 and CDR2 are SEHNR and FQNEAQ (reference sequence). V lost 5 bases and J 2 bases, leaving 15 bases between the germline ends. The CDR3 coding sequence is TGTGCCAGCAGCCTCATGGACAGTTTAAACTATGGCTACACCTTC. Its translation: CASSLMDSLNYGYTF.

The chain combines TRBV6-5 with TRBJ1-2; D is uncertain. This CDR3 comprises 15 residues. Germline V gene lookup returns CDR1 MNHEY and CDR2 SVGAGI. The V and J ends lost 0 bases and 4 bases respectively, with 12 bases between them. This CDR3 is CASSYSEGPAYGYTF. The CDR3 coding sequence is TGTGCCAGCAGTTACTCGGAGGGTCCGGCCTATGGCTACACCTTC.

This clone appeared a single time. This chain uses TRBV5-4 with TRBJ1-6; D not resolved. This CDR3 spans 13 amino acids. Trimming left V 2 bases short and J 5 bases short, with 5 bases between. Germline CDR1 is SGHNT and CDR2 is YYREEE (reference sequence). The CDR3 reads CASSFDDNSPLHF. CDR3 in DNA: TGTGCCAGCAGCTTTGATGATAATTCACCCCTCCACTTT.

The chain links TRBV3-1 (or the pseudogene TRBV3-2) to TRBJ1-1; D may be TRBD1 (5 bases). The V gene's germline CDR1 is LGHDT and CDR2 YNNKEL (reference sequence). The CDR3 totals 16 residues. The V gene lost 3 bases and the J gene lost 2 bases, with 16 bases spanning the gap. CDR3 nucleotides: TGTGCCAGCAGCCAGGCGCCGGGACGGAAAAACACTGAAGCTTTCTTT. This encodes CASSQAPGRKNTEAFF.